This passage covers 7 T cell receptor beta chains from one sample sequenced in a study of regulatory T cells in long-lasting Graves disease. As to time point: newly diagnosed GD, antithyroid drugs for less than 3 months. PBMCs provided the RNA from which the TCR library was made. The TCR beta library used iRepertoire HTBI primers with Arm-PCR amplification of CDR3. TCRdb called the multiplex PCR reads again in MiXCR, with one record for every CDR3 protein. The table lists 450,000 to 700,000 distinct CDR3 sequences, roughly 12% of them singletons, with under 10% in the top ten. This sample was shared with a second study, whose subject was T cells in Graves' hyperthyroidism and ophthalmopathy.

The sample consisted of peripheral blood mononuclear cells (PBMCs), taken at new diagnosis, from a patient treated with antithyroid drugs. These TCRs come from a man younger than 40 with Graves disease.

This chain connects TRBV19 to TRBJ1-1; 7 nucleotides agree with TRBD1. CDR3 size: 15 residues. Germline V gives CDR1 LNHDA, CDR2 SQIVND (reference sequence). The trim removed 3 bases at V and 4 bases at J, leaving 8 bases unmatched. CDR3 sequence reads: CASSMERGRITEAFF. The CDR3 nucleotides read TGTGCCAGTAGTATGGAAAGGGGGCGGATCACTGAAGCTTTCTTT.

About this clonotype itself: This may stem from a read error, because a much larger clone lies one nucleotide away. The chain couples TRBV20-1 to TRBJ2-4; 7 positions agree with TRBD1. V gave up 5 bases and J gave up 8 bases; unmatched junction bases: 9. The CDR3 runs to 13 residues. CDR1 and CDR2 from the germline V gene are DFQATT and SNEGSKA (reference sequence). The CDR3 DNA reads as TGCAGTGCTTCACAGGGGAGCGAAGACATTCAGTACTTC. Translation: CSASQGSEDIQYF.

This clonotype came up a few times. The chain is built from TRBV5-1 and TRBJ2-1, with 10 bases that match TRBD2. Germline lookup yields CDR1 SGHRS and CDR2 YFSETQ. CDR3 length equals 16 residues. V shed 4 bases and J 5 bases; nucleotides not matched to a gene: 9. The CDR3 region has the DNA TGCGCCAGCAGCGGCCAGCTAGCGGGAGTAAACAATGAGCAGTTCTTC. Translated, it gives CASSGQLAGVNNEQFF.

The chain couples TRBV10-2 to TRBJ2-7; D not resolved. The CDR3 totals 14 residues. Germline V gene sequence: CDR1 WSHSY, CDR2 SAAADI. The germline V and J ends were trimmed by 8 bases and 6 bases, with 20 bases remaining between them. CDR3 sequence reads: CASGRTVLLGEQYF. The DNA of the CDR3 is TGCGCCAGCGGACGGACGGTTCTTTTGGGCGAGCAGTACTTC.

The genes are TRBV18 and TRBJ2-1; the D gene is possibly TRBD2 (6 bases). CDR1 is KGHSH and CDR2 is LQKENI in the germline V gene. The V and J ends lost 2 bases and 7 bases respectively, with 15 bases between them. This CDR3 has 15 amino acids. The CDR3: CASSPGSGRRNEQFF. CDR3 DNA sequence: TGTGCCAGCTCACCAGGCAGCGGGCGGCGGAATGAGCAGTTCTTC.

The chain combines TRBV20-1 with TRBJ2-7, with 12 positions matching TRBD2. CDR3 length: 14 amino acids. Looked up from germline, CDR1 is DFQATT and CDR2 is SNEGSKA (reference sequence). J was trimmed by 2 bases and V by 3 bases; bases with no gene match: 2. The DNA for the CDR3 is TGCAGTGCTAGTCTAGCGGGAGGGCCCTACGAGCAGTACTTC. It translates to CSASLAGGPYEQYF.

This clonotype was seen more than once but under ten times. The V gene is TRBV10-1, the J gene TRBJ2-3, with TRBD2 identical over 7 bases. With V trimmed by 8 bases and J by 3 bases, 11 bases remained unmatched. Germline V lookup: CDR1 WNHNN, CDR2 SYGVQD (reference sequence). CDR3 length: 15 amino acids. The CDR3 loop is CASGPGLAETDTQYF. CDR3 DNA sequence: TGCGCCAGCGGGCCGGGGCTAGCGGAGACAGATACGCAGTATTTT.